This T cell receptor beta chain stems from a study of CD8+CD57+ T cells in acquired aplastic anemia. The length of the CDR3 is 14 residues. The germline gives CDR1 LNHDA, CDR2 SQIVND (reference sequence). All sequencing subjects had displayed CD8+CD57+ cell expansion on flow cytometry. As for this clonotype: Mismatch with germline at one junction end may stem from a read error.

CDR3 and TCR beta VDJ profiling relied on a genomic DNA template. TCRdb re-analysed the reads in MiXCR, keeping a single row per CDR3 protein. The data contain 75,000 to 80,000 distinct CDR3 sequences, about 70% of them seen just once; the ten biggest clones take up approximately 80%. This TCR derives from a human donor with aplastic anemia. The sequencing input was sorted CD4+, CD8+, or CD8+CD57+ T cells (not recorded which) from PBMCs. The V gene is TRBV19, the J gene TRBJ2-7; D gene unclear. CDR3 coding DNA: TGTGCCAGTAGCACGGACCCGAGCTCCTACGAGCCGTACTTC. It translates to CASSTDPSSYEPYF.